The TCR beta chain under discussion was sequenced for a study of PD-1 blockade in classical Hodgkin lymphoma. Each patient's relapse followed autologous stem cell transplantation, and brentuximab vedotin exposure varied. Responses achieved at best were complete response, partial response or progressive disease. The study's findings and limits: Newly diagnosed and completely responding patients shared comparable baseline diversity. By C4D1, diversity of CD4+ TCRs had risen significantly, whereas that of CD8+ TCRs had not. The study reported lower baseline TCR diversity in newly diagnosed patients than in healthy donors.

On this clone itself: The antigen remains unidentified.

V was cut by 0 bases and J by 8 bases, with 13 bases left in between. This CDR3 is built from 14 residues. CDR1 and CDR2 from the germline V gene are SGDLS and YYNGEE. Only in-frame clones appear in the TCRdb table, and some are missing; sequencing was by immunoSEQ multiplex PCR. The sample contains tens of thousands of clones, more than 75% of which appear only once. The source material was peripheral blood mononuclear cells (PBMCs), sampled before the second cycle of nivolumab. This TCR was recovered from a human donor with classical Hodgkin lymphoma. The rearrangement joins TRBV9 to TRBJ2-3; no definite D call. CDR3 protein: CASSVADFHLTQYF. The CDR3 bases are TGTGCCAGCAGCGTAGCCGACTTTCACCTTACGCAGTATTTT.